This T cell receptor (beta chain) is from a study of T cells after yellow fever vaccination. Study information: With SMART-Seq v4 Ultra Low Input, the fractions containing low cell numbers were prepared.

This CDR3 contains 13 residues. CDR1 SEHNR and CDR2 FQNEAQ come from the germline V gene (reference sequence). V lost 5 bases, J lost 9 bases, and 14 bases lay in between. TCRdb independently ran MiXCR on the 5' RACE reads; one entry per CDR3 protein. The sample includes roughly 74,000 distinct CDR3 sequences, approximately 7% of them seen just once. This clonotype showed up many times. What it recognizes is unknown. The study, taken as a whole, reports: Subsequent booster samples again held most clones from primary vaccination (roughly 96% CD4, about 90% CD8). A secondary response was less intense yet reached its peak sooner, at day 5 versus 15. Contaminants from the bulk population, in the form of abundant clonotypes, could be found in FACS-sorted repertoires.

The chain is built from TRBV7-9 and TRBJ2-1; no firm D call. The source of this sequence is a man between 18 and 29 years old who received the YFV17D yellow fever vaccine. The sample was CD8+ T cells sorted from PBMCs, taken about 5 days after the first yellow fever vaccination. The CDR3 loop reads CASSASIWSEQFF. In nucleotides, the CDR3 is TGTGCCAGCAGCGCATCCATATGGAGTGAGCAGTTCTTC.